This T cell receptor beta chain was recovered during a study of cytomegalovirus exposure and HLA in healthy donors. Turning to the study itself: Among the 398 genotyped donors, 65% to 90% were placed in the Caucasian-associated ancestry cluster. Study-wide findings and caveats: A later analysis reported that several of the most significant clusters appeared to be linked to common viral pathogens, among them Epstein-Barr virus. The study put 150 to 200 TCR beta chains on its list as cytomegalovirus-associated. Earlier results showed most TCR beta V segments being productive about 87% or about 30% of the time.

Germline CDR1 is GTSNPN and CDR2 is SVGIG (reference sequence). The junction had 6 bases not matched to a gene; V was cut back by 5 bases and J by 6 bases. This CDR3 is 13 amino acids long. With regard to this clone: Its target is unknown.

Researchers ran the PCR with 60 Vbeta and 13 Jbeta primers. Data came from immunoSEQ multiplex PCR; TCRdb stores just in-frame clones and leaves some out. The table records some 130,000 clones, 82% of them present only once. The TCR comes from a woman aged 45-60 years in good health and CMV-seropositive. The material sequenced was PBMCs. The rearrangement links TRBV30 to TRBJ1-2; 10 bases fit TRBD1. The CDR3 protein is CAWDRGLGDGYTF. Written as DNA, the CDR3 is TGTGCCTGGGACAGGGGGCTTGGGGATGGCTACACCTTC.